The 12 T cell receptor beta chains listed next were all sequenced from one sample in a study of T cells in Graves' hyperthyroidism and ophthalmopathy (dated by TCRdb to 2018 to 2020). Library creation used multiplex PCR. Sequencing relied on an Illumina HiSeq 2000. The TCR beta CDR3 regions were amplified from the RNA transcripts. The TCR CDR3 was subjected to a first round of RT-PCR using the HTBI primer set and the Qiagen OneStep RT-PCR kit. Clones were called with MiXCR by TCRdb after fastp trimmed the public reads at Q25, and only in-frame beta chains were retained. CDR3 protein sequences are deduplicated, and each keeps its most common genes and DNA. The sample table holds some 440,000 distinct CDR3 sequences, of which 15% to 19% were seen once. The ten largest make up 14% of the sample. Sequenced input: blood. These TCRs come from a young woman with Graves' hyperthyroidism.

At least ten counts were recorded for this clonotype. This rearrangement joins TRBV12-3 or TRBV12-4 to TRBJ2-1; possibly TRBD1 for D (5 bases). This CDR3 is built from 14 residues. Trimming took 7 bases from V and 8 from J, leaving 18 bases between them. CDR3 amino acids: CASTGGQGRDEQFF. Written as DNA, the CDR3 is TGTGCCAGCACCGGTGGGCAGGGCAGGGATGAGCAGTTCTTC.

As to this clonotype: A clone one base away is much larger, so this may be a read error. V gene TRBV7-8 combines with J gene TRBJ2-5, with D unresolved. Trimming took off 0 bases at V and 5 bases at J, with 4 bases between the two ends. Germline V lookup: CDR1 SGHVS, CDR2 FQNEAQ. The CDR3 length is 12 residues. The DNA for the CDR3 is TGTGCCAGCAGCTTAGCCGACGAGACCCAGTACTTC. It specifies CASSLADETQYF. Full variable domain (outside the CDR3, taken from reference TRBV7-8 and TRBJ2-5): GAGVSQSPRYKVAKRGQDVALRCDPISGHVSLFWYQQALGQGPEFLTYFQNEAQLDKSGLPSDRFFAERPEGSVSTLKIQRTQQEDSAVYLCASSLADETQYFGPGTRLLVL.

Ten or more counts support this clonotype. The V gene is TRBV7-2, the J gene TRBJ2-1; 8 bases are shared with TRBD2. Germline loops: CDR1 SGHTA, CDR2 FQGNSA. The CDR3 totals 17 residues. J was trimmed by 11 bases and V by 2 bases; bases with no gene match: 17. CDR3 sequence reads: CASSLPNREGHYRKQFF. CDR3 coding DNA: TGTGCCAGCAGCTTACCCAATCGGGAGGGCCACTACAGGAAGCAGTTCTTC.

This clonotype was recorded at least ten times. The chain joins TRBV27 to TRBJ2-1; TRBD1 or TRBD2 may be the D gene (5 bases each). Germline V gene data show CDR1 as MNHEY and CDR2 as SMNVEV (reference sequence). The CDR3 totals 16 residues. The V gene lost 1 base and the J gene lost 4 bases, with 14 bases spanning the gap. CDR3 DNA sequence: TGTGCCAGCAGTTTATTCGGTGGAGGACAATACAATGAGCAGTTCTTC. Its protein is CASSLFGGGQYNEQFF.

This clonotype was recorded at least ten times. V and J are TRBV7-9 and TRBJ2-1, with a weak D call TRBD1 (6 bases). Looked up from germline, CDR1 is SEHNR and CDR2 is FQNEAQ (reference sequence). The V end lost 5 bases, the J end lost 7 bases, and 15 bases lay between the germline ends. The CDR3 runs 14 residues. Here the CDR3 DNA reads TGTGCCAGCAGCCCTGACAGGATCTTAAATGAGCAGTTCTTC. Protein sequence: CASSPDRILNEQFF.

The rearrangement joins TRBV3-1 to TRBJ2-7; the D is unclear. Germline CDR1 LGHDT, CDR2 YNNKEL (reference sequence). V lost 1 base to trimming and J lost 4 bases, with 5 bases between them. The CDR3 loop spans 12 amino acids. In nucleotides, the CDR3 is TGTGCCAGCAGCCAAGTTGAGTACGAGCAGTACTTC. This gives the protein CASSQVEYEQYF.

This clonotype showed up just a few times. This chain links TRBV15 with TRBJ1-1; no firm D call. The CDR3 loop spans 14 amino acids. The germline V gene has CDR1 LNHNV and CDR2 YYDKDF (reference sequence). V shed 2 bases and J shed 3 bases, with 10 bases lying between them. CDR3 nucleotides: TGTGCCACCAGCAGATCAGACCAGTACACTGAAGCTTTCTTT. It translates to CATSRSDQYTEAFF.

This clonotype was recorded at least ten times. The V call is TRBV2, the J call TRBJ1-2; D gene uncertain. Trimming removed 5 bases at V and 3 bases at J, with 10 bases between. CDR1 is SNHLY and CDR2 is FYNNEI in the germline V gene. This CDR3 comprises 13 residues. CDR3 residues: CASSPGSDYGYTF. The CDR3 nucleotides read TGTGCCAGCAGTCCCGGCAGCGACTATGGCTACACCTTC.

At least ten counts were recorded for this clonotype. V is TRBV12-3 or TRBV12-4 and J is TRBJ2-1; 10 bases are a match to TRBD2. The CDR3 has 14 amino acids. Trimming removed 7 bases from V and 1 base from J; junction bases left unmatched: 1. CDR3 in amino acids: CASILAGSYNEQFF. Written as DNA, the CDR3 is TGTGCCAGCATACTAGCGGGATCCTACAATGAGCAGTTCTTC.

The table lists this clonotype with many counts. V gene TRBV11-2 combines with J gene TRBJ2-2, with D unresolved. The CDR3 runs 15 residues. Germline values: CDR1 SGHAT, CDR2 FQNNGV. Trimming stripped 1 base from V and 1 base from J, with 7 bases between. The CDR3 DNA follows: TGTGCCAGCAGCTTAGTAGGCAGGAACACCGGGGAGCTGTTTTTT. Translated: CASSLVGRNTGELFF.

This clonotype was seen many times. This chain joins TRBV20-1 and TRBJ1-5, with D uncertain. Trimming cost V 0 bases and J 2 bases, with 5 bases left between them. The CDR3 spans 13 residues. CDR1 is DFQATT and CDR2 is SNEGSKA in the germline V gene (reference sequence). The CDR3 bases are TGCAGTGCTAGAGATACAGGCAATCAGCCCCAGCATTTT. Residues: CSARDTGNQPQHF.

This clonotype was counted between two and nine times. V usage is TRBV6-2 or TRBV6-3 and J usage is TRBJ2-6, with D possibly being TRBD2 (5 bases). Germline V gives CDR1 MNHEY, CDR2 SVGEGT. V shed 3 bases and J shed 1 base, with 10 bases lying between them. This CDR3 is 16 amino acids long. The CDR3 spells CASSYRGGSGANVLTF. CDR3 coding DNA: TGTGCCAGCAGTTATCGGGGTGGTTCTGGGGCCAACGTCCTGACTTTC.